Listed below are T cell receptor beta chains from one sample, sequenced in a study of blood T cell repertoires in COVID-19. Profiling relied on immunoSEQ multiplex PCR, and the TCRdb table lists in-frame clones only, not all of them. The data hold approximately 310,000 clones, with approximately 85% observed a single time. The sequenced material came from PBMCs or T cells enriched from blood (not recorded which). The source of these receptors is a man aged 25 to 45 who had recovered from COVID-19. Each CDR3 is given with its conserved first and last residue. D genes are given only for firm matches. The size of a clone is reported for some rows only, either as once, few or many, or as a class for expanded clones.

clone_size,d_call,v_call,j_call,cdr3_nt,cdr3_aa
NA,NA,TRBV7-3,TRBJ2-5,TGTGCCAGCAGCTTCAATAGGGGAGAGACCCAGTACTTC,CASSFNRGETQYF
NA,TRBD2,TRBV30,TRBJ2-2,TGTGCCTGGAGCCGATTCCGGACTAGCGGAAACACCGGGGAGCTGTTTTTT,CAWSRFRTSGNTGELFF
NA,NA,TRBV6-5,TRBJ1-2,TGTGCCAGCACCCCCGATCCAGAGGACTATGGCTACACCTTC,CASTPDPEDYGYTF
NA,NA,TRBV3-1/TRBV3-2,TRBJ1-1,TGTGCCAGCAGCGACGGAGTAGAAATGGCTGAAGCTTTCTTT,CASSDGVEMAEAFF
NA,TRBD2,TRBV7-3,TRBJ2-1,TGTGCCAGCAGCGCCCTCCCGGGGGGGCCAGGTGAGCAGTTCTTC,CASSALPGGPGEQFF
NA,NA,TRBV30,TRBJ2-2,TGTGCCTGGGAACCGGGACTCTCAACCGGGGAGCTGTTTTTT,CAWEPGLSTGELFF
NA,NA,TRBV7-8,TRBJ2-5,TGTGCCAGCAGCTTAGGGCTAGCGAGTCGGGAGACCCAGTACTTC,CASSLGLASRETQYF
NA,NA,TRBV30,TRBJ2-2,TGTGCCTGGGGTTCCGGGGGTACTCTCACCGGGGAGCTGTTTTTT,CAWGSGGTLTGELFF
once,TRBD1,TRBV6-5,TRBJ2-7,TGTGCCAGCAGTCAGGGGGCCTACGAGCAGTACTTC,CASSQGAYEQYF
NA,NA,TRBV30,TRBJ1-2,TGTGCCTGGAACTTCCCGCCGGGACACCCGTCTCTCTATTTC,CAWNFPPGHPSLYF
NA,NA,TRBV7-3,TRBJ1-2,TGTGCCAGCAGCCGACAGAGAAACTATGGCTACACCTTC,CASSRQRNYGYTF
NA,TRBD1,TRBV30,TRBJ1-1,TGTGCCTGGATGCTTCAGGGGGCCACTGAAGCTTTCTTT,CAWMLQGATEAFF
NA,NA,TRBV4-3,TRBJ1-1,TGCGCCAGCAGCCAACATACAGCCACAATTCTGAACACTGAAGCTTTCTTT,CASSQHTATILNTEAFF
NA,TRBD1,TRBV19,TRBJ1-2,TGTGCCAGTACCTTTGACAGGGGTTTTTATGGCTACACCTTC,CASTFDRGFYGYTF
NA,NA,TRBV7-2,TRBJ2-3,TGTGCCAGCAGCTTCCAGGGCCGGCCCTCCACAGATACGCAGTATTTT,CASSFQGRPSTDTQYF
NA,NA,TRBV29-1,TRBJ1-2,TGCAGCGTTGAGTCCAACATATATGGCTACACCTTC,CSVESNIYGYTF
NA,NA,TRBV7-9,TRBJ1-5,TGTGCCAGCAGCTTCTCGACTGGGGAGCAGCATTTT,CASSFSTGEQHF
many,TRBD2,TRBV6-1,TRBJ2-1,TGTGCCAGCAGTGAGCGAATAGCGGGGGGGAATGAGCAGTTCTTC,CASSERIAGGNEQFF
NA,TRBD1,TRBV2,TRBJ1-2,TGTGCCAGCAGTACGAAAAGGGACAGGGGGACTTACACCTTC,CASSTKRDRGTYTF
NA,NA,TRBV29-1,TRBJ2-3,TGCGGGGGGACTACAGATACGCAGTATTTT,CGGTTDTQYF
NA,NA,TRBV7-3,TRBJ2-3,TGTGCCAGCAGCTTAAAGGAGGGCTGGTACGGCACAGATACGCAGTATTTT,CASSLKEGWYGTDTQYF
NA,TRBD2,TRBV5-1,TRBJ2-3,TGCGCCAGCAGCTTGGCTCGCGGGGGGGCCCCAGATACGCAGTATTTT,CASSLARGGAPDTQYF
NA,TRBD1,TRBV6-1,TRBJ1-4,TGTGCCAGCAGTGAACGCCGAAGAGGGGGCGCCTCAGAAAAACTGTTTTTT,CASSERRRGGASEKLFF
NA,NA,TRBV12-3/TRBV12-4,TRBJ1-1,TGTGCCAGCGTAATCGGCACTGAAGCTTTCTTT,CASVIGTEAFF
NA,NA,TRBV2,TRBJ1-1,TGTGCCAGCAGTCAGAGACAATCCGGGGGAGCTTTCTTT,CASSQRQSGGAFF
NA,NA,TRBV24-1,TRBJ1-1,TGTGCCACCAGTGATGCCGGGGGTACTGAAGCTTTCTTT,CATSDAGGTEAFF
NA,NA,TRBV18,TRBJ1-2,TGTGCCAGCTCACCTACGGGCCTTGGGGAGGGCTACACCTTC,CASSPTGLGEGYTF
once,NA,TRBV5-1,TRBJ2-4,TGCGCCAGCAGCTTGGACTTCATGACCAAAAACATTCAGTACTTC,CASSLDFMTKNIQYF
NA,TRBD1,TRBV9,TRBJ1-4,TGTGCCAGCAGCGTTACAGGGGCTAATGAAAAACTGTTTTTT,CASSVTGANEKLFF
few,TRBD1,TRBV4-1,TRBJ1-6,TGCGCCAGCAGCCAACAACAGGGGACGTGGGGTTCACCCCTCCACTTT,CASSQQQGTWGSPLHF
once,NA,TRBV10-3,TRBJ1-1,TGTGCCATCAGCCAGGGAGGGGGGGTGAACACTGAAGCTTTCTTT,CAISQGGGVNTEAFF
NA,TRBD1,TRBV19,TRBJ2-3,TGTGCCAGTAGTCAGGGGGAGTGGGGCACAGATACGCAGTATTTT,CASSQGEWGTDTQYF
once,NA,TRBV3-1/TRBV3-2,TRBJ1-6,TGTGCCAGCAGCCAAGGCTATCTGAGCTCCTATAATTCACCCCTCCACTTT,CASSQGYLSSYNSPLHF
NA,TRBD1,TRBV11-2,TRBJ1-1,TGTGCCAGCAGCTTAGGCACCTACAACAGGGGGGAAGCTTTCTTT,CASSLGTYNRGEAFF
NA,NA,TRBV5-6,TRBJ1-6,TGTGCCAGCAGCTCGGCCGGACTCGAGAGCTCCTATAATTCACCCCTCCACTTT,CASSSAGLESSYNSPLHF
NA,NA,TRBV6-5,TRBJ1-5,TGTGCCAGCATTGGGGGACTCTTTTTTCAGCCCCAGCATTTT,CASIGGLFFQPQHF
NA,NA,TRBV4-1,TRBJ1-1,TGCGCCAGCAGCCAAGAACAGGGTTCTAGCACTGAAGCTTTCTTT,CASSQEQGSSTEAFF
NA,NA,TRBV7-6,TRBJ2-1,TGTGCCAGCAGCTTAGAGAGGCAGAGTTACAATGAGCAGTTCTTC,CASSLERQSYNEQFF
NA,NA,TRBV6-5,TRBJ1-2,TGTGCCAAGGGGTCCCCAGGGGAAGGCGGCTATGGCTACACCTTC,CAKGSPGEGGYGYTF
NA,NA,TRBV30,TRBJ1-5,TGTGCCTGGAGTATACAGGGCAATCAGCCCCAGCATTTT,CAWSIQGNQPQHF
NA,NA,TRBV9,TRBJ1-2,TGTGCCAGTAGTGGCAGGGCGTATGGCTACACCTTC,CASSGRAYGYTF
once,TRBD2,TRBV29-1,TRBJ2-3,TGCAGCGTTGGCGGGACTAGCGGGGCAAAACCTAGCACAGATACGCAGTATTTT,CSVGGTSGAKPSTDTQYF
NA,NA,TRBV4-3,TRBJ1-2,TGCGCCAGCAGCCAAGAGCAGGGGCCTAACTATGGCTACACCTTC,CASSQEQGPNYGYTF
NA,NA,TRBV7-9,TRBJ1-2,TGTGCCAGCAGCTTTATGCGTGTTATCGAAGATATCGGCTACACCTTC,CASSFMRVIEDIGYTF
NA,TRBD1,TRBV30,TRBJ1-2,TGTGCCTGGAGTATCAGGACAGGCCAAGGCTACACCTTC,CAWSIRTGQGYTF
NA,NA,TRBV5-5,TRBJ1-3,TGTGCCAGCAGATTTGACAGCTACAGACTCTCTGGAAACACCATATATTTT,CASRFDSYRLSGNTIYF
few,NA,TRBV5-8,TRBJ2-1,TGTGCCAGCAGCGCCCTACGGGGGAGCAGCTCCTACAATGAGCAGTTCTTC,CASSALRGSSSYNEQFF
NA,TRBD1,TRBV18,TRBJ1-1,TGTGCCAGCTCGACAGGGCTGAACACTGAAGCTTTCTTT,CASSTGLNTEAFF
NA,TRBD1,TRBV19,TRBJ2-5,TGTGCCAGTAGTATAAACAGGGGAGAGACCCAGTACTTC,CASSINRGETQYF
few,TRBD1,TRBV7-9,TRBJ1-1,TGTGCCAGCAGCTCGGGACAGGCGAAGAACACTGAAGCTTTCTTT,CASSSGQAKNTEAFF
NA,TRBD1,TRBV4-1,TRBJ2-7,TGCGCCAGCAGAGGACAGGGTGTCTACGAGCAGTACTTC,CASRGQGVYEQYF
NA,NA,TRBV5-6,TRBJ1-1,TGTGCCAGCAGCTTGGGGGGACTCGGGACTGAAGCTTTCTTT,CASSLGGLGTEAFF
NA,NA,TRBV19,TRBJ1-2,TGTGCCAGTAGTATTAGAGGCGTCTTGTCCGGCTACACCTTC,CASSIRGVLSGYTF
once,NA,TRBV18,TRBJ1-6,TGTGCCAGCTCACTGCAGGACTCCTATAATTCACCCCTCCACTTT,CASSLQDSYNSPLHF
NA,NA,TRBV7-9,TRBJ2-2,TGTGCCAGCAGCCCTTTCGGGGGGCGAGACACCGGGGAGCTGTTTTTT,CASSPFGGRDTGELFF
NA,NA,TRBV15,TRBJ1-3,TGTGCCACCAGCAGAGATGGGCTCGGAAACACCATATATTTT,CATSRDGLGNTIYF